This TCR beta chain was recorded in a study of cytomegalovirus exposure and HLA in healthy donors. Study background: Later, an analysis reported that the 100 to 150 validation repertoires had used the same platform as the roughly 680 first-cohort repertoires.

Study-level points and caveats: Most sequenced TCRs were rare (though some public TCRs occurred in many donors).

The donors formed part of the 120-subject validation cohort, distinct from the approximately 640-subject first cohort. This table comes from immunoSEQ multiplex PCR, and its TCRdb copy is limited to in-frame clones, with some not included. The sample yields about 330,000 clones, about 85% seen once. On this clone: Its target is unknown.

Material for sequencing was PBMCs. This clonotype was obtained from a woman younger than 45 in good health and CMV-seropositive.

The CDR3 spells CASSSRDVEYF. Here the CDR3 DNA reads TGTGCCAGCAGCTCGCGGGACGTAGAGTACTTC. The genes are TRBV7-9 and TRBJ2-7; possibly TRBD2 for D (6 bases). The CDR3 covers 11 residues. Trimming pared 4 bases from V and 11 bases from J, leaving 12 bases between. CDR1 is SEHNR and CDR2 is FQNEAQ in the germline V gene (reference sequence).